This T cell receptor (beta chain) was captured by sequencing in a study of blood T cell repertoires in COVID-19. The wider study: COVID-19 samples from acute and convalescent phases originated in the United States, Italy and Spain. T cells, B-cell-depleted T cells, or PBMCs supplied cDNA or gDNA.

Authors' processing steps: Amplification with reference gene primers provided the estimates of nucleated cell counts. The data were produced by immunoSEQ multiplex PCR, yet TCRdb's version contains in-frame clones alone and is incomplete. V and J calls and clone size come straight from that table; D and trimming were deduced from the DNA. The profile shows 120,000 or so clones, about 80% of them singletons. This receptor was obtained from a man aged 65 to 85 with acute or convalescent COVID-19. The sequenced sample was peripheral blood.

The CDR3 region has the DNA TGTGCCAGCAGCTCTCGCGGGAACACCGGGGAGCTGTTTTTT. As protein: CASSSRGNTGELFF. The J gene is TRBJ2-2, the V gene TRBV5-5, with D unresolved. CDR3 length equals 14 residues. V was pared by 3 bases and J by 1 base, with 7 bases between. Germline V gene data show CDR1 as SGHKS and CDR2 as YYEKEE (reference sequence).